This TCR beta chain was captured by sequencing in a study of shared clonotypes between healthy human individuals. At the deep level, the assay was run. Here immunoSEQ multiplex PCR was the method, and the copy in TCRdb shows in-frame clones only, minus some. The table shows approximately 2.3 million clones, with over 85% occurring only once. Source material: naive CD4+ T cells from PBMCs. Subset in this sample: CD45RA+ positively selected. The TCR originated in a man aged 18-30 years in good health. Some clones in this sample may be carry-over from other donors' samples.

In DNA, the CDR3 is TGTGCTAGTGGTTCTAAGCGGGACAGGGTTGACTATGGCTACACCTTC. It specifies CASGSKRDRVDYGYTF. This chain uses TRBV12-5 with TRBJ1-2; 9 bases agree with TRBD1. V gave up 4 bases and J gave up 3 bases; unmatched junction bases: 9. The CDR3 length is 16 residues. CDR1 is LGHNT, CDR2 FRNRAP, per germline.